This TCR beta chain was profiled in a study of blood T cell repertoires in COVID-19. Overall study: Some COVID-19 samples were acute and others convalescent; all came from the United States, Italy and Spain. PBMCs, B-cell-depleted T cells, or T cells were the source of the cDNA or gDNA that made up the material.

Study processing details: It was from reference gene primer amplification that nucleated cell counts were estimated. Clones were read by immunoSEQ multiplex PCR, and TCRdb kept only the in-frame ones, dropping some. V, J and clone size derive from that table, while D and trimming were established from the DNA sequence. The sample lists around 180,000 clones; about 82% were seen once. The V and J ends lost 5 bases and 3 bases, in that order; junction bases with no gene match: 5. CDR1 SGHAT and CDR2 FQNNGV come from the germline V gene. CDR3 size: 14 residues. The rearrangement uses TRBV11-2 and TRBJ2-7, with 9 bases lining up with TRBD2. The clonotype comes from a man in his 70s with active or convalescent COVID-19. Sequencing used peripheral blood. The CDR3 spells CASSLGLASYEQYF. CDR3 nucleotides: TGTGCCAGCAGCCTCGGACTAGCGAGCTACGAGCAGTACTTC.